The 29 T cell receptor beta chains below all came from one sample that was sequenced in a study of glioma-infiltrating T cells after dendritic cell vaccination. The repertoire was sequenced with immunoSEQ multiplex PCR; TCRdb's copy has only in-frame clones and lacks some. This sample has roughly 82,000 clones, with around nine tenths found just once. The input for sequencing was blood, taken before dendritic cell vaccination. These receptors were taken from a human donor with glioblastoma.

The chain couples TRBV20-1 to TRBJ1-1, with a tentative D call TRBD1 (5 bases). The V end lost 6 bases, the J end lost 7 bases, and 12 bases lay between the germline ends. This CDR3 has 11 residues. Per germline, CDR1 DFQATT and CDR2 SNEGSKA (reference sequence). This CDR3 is CSASGGGEAFF. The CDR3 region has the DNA TGCAGTGCCAGCGGGGGGGGTGAAGCTTTCTTT.

The CDR3 sequence: CASSATGEGYGYTF. CDR3 nucleotides: TGTGCCAGCAGTGCGACAGGGGAAGGCTATGGCTACACCTTC. The rearrangement joins TRBV6-1 to TRBJ1-2, with 8 bases identical to TRBD1. The germline gives CDR1 MNHNS, CDR2 SASEGT. The V gene end was trimmed by 4 bases and the J gene end by 4 bases; junction bases not matched to a gene: 5. CDR3 length: 14 residues.

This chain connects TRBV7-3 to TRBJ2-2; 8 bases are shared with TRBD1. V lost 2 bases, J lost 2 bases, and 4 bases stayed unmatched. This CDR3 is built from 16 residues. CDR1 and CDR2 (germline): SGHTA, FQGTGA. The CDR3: CASSLQGALNTGELFF. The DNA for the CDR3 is TGTGCCAGCAGCTTACAGGGGGCTCTTAACACCGGGGAGCTGTTTTTT. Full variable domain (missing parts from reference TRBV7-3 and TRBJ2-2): GAGVSQTPSNKVTEKGKYVELRCDPISGHTALYWYRQSLGQGPEFLIYFQGTGAADDSGLPNDRFFAVRPEGSVSTLKIQRTERGDSAVYLCASSLQGALNTGELFFGEGSRLTVL.

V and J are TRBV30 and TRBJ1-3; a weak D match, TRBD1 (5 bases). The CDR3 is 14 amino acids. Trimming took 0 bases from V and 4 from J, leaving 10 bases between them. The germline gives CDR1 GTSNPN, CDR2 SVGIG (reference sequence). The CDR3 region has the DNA TGTGCCTGGAGTGTAGACAGCTTCGGAAACACCATATATTTT. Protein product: CAWSVDSFGNTIYF.

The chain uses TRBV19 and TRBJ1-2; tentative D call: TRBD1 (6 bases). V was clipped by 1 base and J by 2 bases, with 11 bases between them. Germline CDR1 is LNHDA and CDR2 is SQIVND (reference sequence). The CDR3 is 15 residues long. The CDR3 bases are TGTGCCAGTAGTATAGGCGCAGGGGCGAACTATGGCTACACCTTC. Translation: CASSIGAGANYGYTF.

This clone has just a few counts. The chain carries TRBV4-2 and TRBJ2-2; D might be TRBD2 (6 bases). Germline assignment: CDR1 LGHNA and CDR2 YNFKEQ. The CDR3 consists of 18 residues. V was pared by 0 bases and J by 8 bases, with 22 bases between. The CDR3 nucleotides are TGTGCCAGCAGCCAAGATCGTGGCAGGGAGGATGGCCGGGGGGAGCTGTTTTTT. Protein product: CASSQDRGREDGRGELFF.

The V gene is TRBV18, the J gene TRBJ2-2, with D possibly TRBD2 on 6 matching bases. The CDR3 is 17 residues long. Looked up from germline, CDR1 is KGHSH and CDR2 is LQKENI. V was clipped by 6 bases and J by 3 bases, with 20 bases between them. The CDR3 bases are TGTGCCAGCTCTATCCGGAGTGGAGGGATGGACACCGGGGAGCTGTTTTTT. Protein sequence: CASSIRSGGMDTGELFF.

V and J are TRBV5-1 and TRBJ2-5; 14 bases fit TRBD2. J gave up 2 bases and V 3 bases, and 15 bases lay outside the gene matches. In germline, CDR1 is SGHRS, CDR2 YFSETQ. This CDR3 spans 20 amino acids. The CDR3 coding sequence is TGCGCCAGCAGCTCCGGACTAGCGGGAGGTTCCCCCAGAGCTCAAGAGACCCAGTACTTC. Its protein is CASSSGLAGGSPRAQETQYF.

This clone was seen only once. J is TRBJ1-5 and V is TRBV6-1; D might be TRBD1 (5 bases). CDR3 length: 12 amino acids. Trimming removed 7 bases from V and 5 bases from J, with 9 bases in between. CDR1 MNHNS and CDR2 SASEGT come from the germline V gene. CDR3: CASTTGDQPQHF. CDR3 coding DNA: TGTGCCAGCACCACAGGCGATCAGCCCCAGCATTTT.

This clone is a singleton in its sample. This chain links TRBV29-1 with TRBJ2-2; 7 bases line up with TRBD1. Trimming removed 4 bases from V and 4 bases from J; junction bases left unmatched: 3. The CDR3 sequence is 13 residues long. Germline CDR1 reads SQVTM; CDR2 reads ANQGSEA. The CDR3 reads CSVAQGRTGELFF. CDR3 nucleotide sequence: TGCAGCGTTGCACAGGGGCGCACCGGGGAGCTGTTTTTT.

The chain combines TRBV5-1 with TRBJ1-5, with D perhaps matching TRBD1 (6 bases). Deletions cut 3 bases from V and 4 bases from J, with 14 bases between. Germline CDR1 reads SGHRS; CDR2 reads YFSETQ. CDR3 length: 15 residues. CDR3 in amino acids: CASSSEGGANQPQHF. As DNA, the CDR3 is TGCGCCAGCAGCTCGGAGGGGGGGGCGAATCAGCCCCAGCATTTT.

The DNA of the CDR3 is TGTGCCAGCAGCGTATCGACAGGAACAACTTACAATGAGCAGTTCTTC. It translates to CASSVSTGTTYNEQFF. The chain has TRBV7-6 and TRBJ2-1; the D gene is possibly TRBD1 (6 bases). V lost 5 bases, J lost 4 bases, and 18 bases lay in between. Per germline, CDR1 SGHVS and CDR2 FNYEAQ. This CDR3 is built from 16 residues.

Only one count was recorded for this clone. This CDR3 is CASGGLDEQFF. The CDR3 bases are TGTGCCAGCGGAGGGTTGGATGAGCAGTTCTTC. This rearrangement joins TRBV6-5 to TRBJ2-1, with D tentatively TRBD2 (6 bases). The germline CDR1 and CDR2 sequences are MNHEY and SVGAGI. The V and J ends lost 8 bases and 8 bases respectively, with 10 bases between them. This CDR3 has 11 residues.

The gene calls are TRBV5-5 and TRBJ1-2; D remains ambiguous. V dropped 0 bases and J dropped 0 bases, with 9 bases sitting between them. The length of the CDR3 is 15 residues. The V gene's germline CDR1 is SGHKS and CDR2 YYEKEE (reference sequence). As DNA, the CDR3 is TGTGCCAGCAGCTTGGTAAGCCGATCTAACTATGGCTACACCTTC. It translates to CASSLVSRSNYGYTF.

DNA for the CDR3: TGTGCCATCAGTGAGAGGGAGACGGATGGCTACACCTTC. Translating it yields CAISERETDGYTF. V usage is TRBV10-3 and J usage is TRBJ1-2, with no clear D. Trimming cost V 2 bases and J 6 bases, with 10 bases left between them. This CDR3 is 13 amino acids long. CDR1 and CDR2 from the germline V gene are ENHRY and SYGVKD.

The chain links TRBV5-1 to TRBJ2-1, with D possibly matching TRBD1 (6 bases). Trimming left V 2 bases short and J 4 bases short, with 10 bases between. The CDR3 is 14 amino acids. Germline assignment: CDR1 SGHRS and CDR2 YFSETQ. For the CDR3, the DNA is TGCGCCAGCAGCTTCACGGACAGTTACAATGAGCAGTTCTTC. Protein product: CASSFTDSYNEQFF.

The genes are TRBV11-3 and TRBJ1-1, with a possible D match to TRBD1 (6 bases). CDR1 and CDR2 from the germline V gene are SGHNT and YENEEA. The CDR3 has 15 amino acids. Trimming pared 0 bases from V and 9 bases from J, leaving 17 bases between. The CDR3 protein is CASSLDQQGTTKAFF. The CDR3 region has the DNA TGTGCCAGCAGCTTAGATCAACAGGGTACAACGAAAGCTTTCTTT.

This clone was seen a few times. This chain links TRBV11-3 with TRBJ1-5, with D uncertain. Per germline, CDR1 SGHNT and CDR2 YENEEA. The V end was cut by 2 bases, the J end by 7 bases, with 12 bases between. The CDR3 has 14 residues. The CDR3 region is CASSLRLSIQPQHF. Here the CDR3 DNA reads TGTGCCAGCAGCTTACGACTTTCTATACAGCCCCAGCATTTT.

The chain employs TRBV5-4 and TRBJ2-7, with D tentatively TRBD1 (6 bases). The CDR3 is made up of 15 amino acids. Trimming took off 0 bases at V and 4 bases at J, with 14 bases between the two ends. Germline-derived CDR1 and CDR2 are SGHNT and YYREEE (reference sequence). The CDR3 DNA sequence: TGTGCCAGCAGCTTGGGGCAGGGGAGTGCGTACGAGCAGTACTTC. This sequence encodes CASSLGQGSAYEQYF.

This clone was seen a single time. The CDR3 reads CASSLAGQSTDTQYF. The CDR3, as DNA: TGCGCCAGCAGCTTGGCGGGACAGAGCACAGATACGCAGTATTTT. This chain links TRBV5-1 with TRBJ2-3; 7 bases are shared with TRBD1. V dropped 0 bases and J dropped 0; count of bases not matched to a gene: 1. The length of the CDR3 is 15 residues. Germline values: CDR1 SGHRS, CDR2 YFSETQ.

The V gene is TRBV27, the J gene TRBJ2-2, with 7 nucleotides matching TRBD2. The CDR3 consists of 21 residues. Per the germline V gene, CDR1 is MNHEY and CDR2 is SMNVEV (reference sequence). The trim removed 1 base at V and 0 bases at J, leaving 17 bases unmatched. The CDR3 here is CASSLFFPRSGKGANTGELFF. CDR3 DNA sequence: TGTGCCAGCAGTTTATTTTTCCCACGGAGCGGGAAGGGCGCGAACACCGGGGAGCTGTTTTTT.

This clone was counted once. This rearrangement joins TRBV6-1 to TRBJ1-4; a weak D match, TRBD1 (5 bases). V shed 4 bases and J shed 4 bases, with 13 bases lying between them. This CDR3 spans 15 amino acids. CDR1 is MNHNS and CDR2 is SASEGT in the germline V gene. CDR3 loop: CASSGPERGNEKLFF. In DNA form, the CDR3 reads TGTGCCAGCAGTGGACCCGAAAGGGGTAATGAAAAACTGTTTTTT.

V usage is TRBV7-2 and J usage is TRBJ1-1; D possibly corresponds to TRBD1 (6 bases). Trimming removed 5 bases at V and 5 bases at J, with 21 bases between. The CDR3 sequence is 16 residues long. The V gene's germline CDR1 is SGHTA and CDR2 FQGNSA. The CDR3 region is CASSLRTEPEWTEAFF. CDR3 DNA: TGTGCCAGCAGCCTCCGGACAGAACCTGAATGGACTGAAGCTTTCTTT.

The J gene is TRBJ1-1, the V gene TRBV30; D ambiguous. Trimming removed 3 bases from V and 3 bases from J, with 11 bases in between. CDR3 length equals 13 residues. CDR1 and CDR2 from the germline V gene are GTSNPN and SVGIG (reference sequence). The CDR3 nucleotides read TGTGCCTGGAGCAGGCGTCTGGACACTGAAGCTTTCTTT. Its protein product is CAWSRRLDTEAFF.

CDR3 in DNA: TGTGCCAGCACCACGGCCAGTAAAACCGGGACACTAAACACTGAAGCTTTCTTT. Translating gives CASTTASKTGTLNTEAFF. The chain is built from TRBV21-1 and TRBJ1-1; TRBD1, the table's D call, lacks a check against the DNA. TRBV21-1 is reported as a pseudogene. The CDR3 consists of 18 residues.

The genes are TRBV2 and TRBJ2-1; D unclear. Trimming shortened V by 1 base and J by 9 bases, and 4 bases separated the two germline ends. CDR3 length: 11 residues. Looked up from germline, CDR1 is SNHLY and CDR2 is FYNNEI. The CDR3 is CASSEVSEQFF. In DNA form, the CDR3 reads TGTGCCAGCAGTGAAGTCAGTGAGCAGTTCTTC.

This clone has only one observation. The CDR3 coding sequence is TGTGCCAGCAGTTTACGGACAGCAGACTATGGCTACACCTTC. Amino acids: CASSLRTADYGYTF. The chain uses TRBV27 and TRBJ1-2; a possible D gene is TRBD1 (6 bases). The CDR3 is 14 amino acids. CDR1 and CDR2 (germline): MNHEY, SMNVEV (reference sequence). The germline V and J ends were trimmed by 2 bases and 3 bases, with 10 bases remaining between them.

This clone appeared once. The CDR3 nucleotides are TGTGCCAGCAGCTTGGACTCAGGGGGTTTACACAATGAGCAGTTCTTC. The encoded protein is CASSLDSGGLHNEQFF. The rearrangement uses TRBV5-4 and TRBJ2-1; the match to TRBD1 covers 7 bases. Germline V gene lookup returns CDR1 SGHNT and CDR2 YYREEE (reference sequence). The V gene end was trimmed by 0 bases and the J gene end by 5 bases; junction bases not matched to a gene: 8. The CDR3 sequence is 16 residues long. Supplemented by reference TRBV5-4 and TRBJ2-1, the full variable domain reads ETGVTQSPTHLIKTRGQQVTLRCSSQSGHNTVSWYQQALGQGPQFIFQYYREEENGRGNFPPRFSGLQFPNYSSELNVNALELDDSALYLCASSLDSGGLHNEQFFGPGTRLTVL.

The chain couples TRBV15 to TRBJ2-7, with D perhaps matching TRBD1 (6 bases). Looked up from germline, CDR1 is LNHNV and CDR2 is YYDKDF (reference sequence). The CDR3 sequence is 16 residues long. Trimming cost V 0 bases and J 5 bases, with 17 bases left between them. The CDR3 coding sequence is TGTGCCACCAGCAGAGACCTCAGGGGATTCTATAACGAGCAGTACTTC. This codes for CATSRDLRGFYNEQYF. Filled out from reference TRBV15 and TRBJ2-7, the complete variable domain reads DAMVIQNPRYQVTQFGKPVTLSCSQTLNHNVMYWYQQKSSQAPKLLFHYYDKDFNNEADTPDNFQSRRPNTSFCFLDIRSPGLGDTAMYLCATSRDLRGFYNEQYFGPGTRLTVT.